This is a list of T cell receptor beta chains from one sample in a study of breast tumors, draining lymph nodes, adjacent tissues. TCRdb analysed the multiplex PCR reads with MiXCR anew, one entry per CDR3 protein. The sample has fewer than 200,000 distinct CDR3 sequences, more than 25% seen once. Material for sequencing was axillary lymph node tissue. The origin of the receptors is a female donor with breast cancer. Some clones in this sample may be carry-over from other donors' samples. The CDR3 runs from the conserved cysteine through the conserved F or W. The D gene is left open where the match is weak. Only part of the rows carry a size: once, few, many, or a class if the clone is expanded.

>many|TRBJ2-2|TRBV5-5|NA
CASSLADTGELFF
TGTGCCAGCAGCTTGGCAGACACCGGGGAGCTGTTTTTT
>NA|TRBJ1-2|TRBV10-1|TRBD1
CASTLGTGGVGYGYTF
TGCGCCAGCACCCTCGGGACAGGGGGCGTCGGTTATGGCTACACCTTC
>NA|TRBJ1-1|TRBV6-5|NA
CASRLKGYNTEAFF
TGTGCCAGCAGATTGAAGGGGTATAACACTGAAGCCTTCTTT
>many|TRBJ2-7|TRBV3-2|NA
CASSHRPQCSSYEQYF
TGTGCCAGCAGCCATCGACCCCAGTGTAGCTCCTACGAGCAGTACTTC
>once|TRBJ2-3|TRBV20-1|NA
CSAAPYPPPDTQYF
TGCAGTGCTGCCCCTTACCCCCCGCCAGATACGCAGTATTTT
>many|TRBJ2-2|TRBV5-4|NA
CASLTNTGELFF
TGTGCCTCCCTAACGAACACCGGGGAGCTGTTTTTT
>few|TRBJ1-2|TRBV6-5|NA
CASSPGRSPSEIYTF
TGTGCCAGCAGTCCAGGCCGCTCCCCATCTGAGATCTACACCTTC
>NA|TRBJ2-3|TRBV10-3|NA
CAISESGGRADTQYF
TGTGCCATCAGTGAGTCGGGGGGCCGGGCAGATACGCAGTATTTT
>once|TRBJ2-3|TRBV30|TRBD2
CAWSVFSGTHTDTQYF
TGTGCCTGGAGTGTATTCAGCGGGACTCACACAGATACGCAGTATTTT
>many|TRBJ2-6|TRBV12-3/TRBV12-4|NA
CASSLAGRHSGANVLTF
TGTGCCAGCAGTTTAGCGGGACGGCACTCTGGGGCCAACGTCCTGACTTTC
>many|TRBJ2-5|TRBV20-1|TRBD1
CSARATGTLETQYF
TGCAGTGCTAGGGCGACAGGGACGTTAGAGACCCAGTACTTC
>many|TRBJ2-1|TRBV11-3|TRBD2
CASSLGGSYEQFF
TGTGCCAGCAGCTTAGGCGGGAGCTATGAGCAGTTCTTC
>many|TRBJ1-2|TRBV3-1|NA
CASSQYRGGVSGYTF
TGTGCCAGCAGCCAATACCGGGGAGGCGTCTCTGGCTACACCTTC
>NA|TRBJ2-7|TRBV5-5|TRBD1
CASRGTGGMYEQYF
TGTGCCAGCAGGGGGACAGGAGGTATGTACGAGCAGTACTTC
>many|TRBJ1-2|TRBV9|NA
CASSRFRGYTF
TGTGCCAGCAGCCGATTTAGGGGCTACACCTTC
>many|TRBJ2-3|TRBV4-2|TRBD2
CASSQDRETTSGGLNTQYF
TGTGCCAGCAGCCAAGATCGGGAGACGACTAGCGGGGGACTGAATACGCAGTATTTT
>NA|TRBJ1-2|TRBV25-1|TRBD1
CASSGDRGLYYGYTF
TGTGCCAGCAGTGGGGACAGGGGGCTATACTATGGCTACACCTTC
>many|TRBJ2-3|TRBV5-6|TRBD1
CASSLAGTGADTQYF
TGTGCCAGCAGCTTGGCCGGGACAGGAGCAGATACGCAGTATTTT
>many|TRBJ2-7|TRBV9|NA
CASSVRSSPGYEQYF
TGTGCCAGCAGCGTACGCAGTTCACCGGGTTACGAGCAGTACTTC
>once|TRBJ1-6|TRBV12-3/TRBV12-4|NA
CASSSTSGGTSPLHF
TGTGCCAGCAGTTCAACTAGCGGGGGCACATCACCCCTCCACTTT
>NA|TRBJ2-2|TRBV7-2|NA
CASSSLAGIPYEQYFGPGTGELFF
NA
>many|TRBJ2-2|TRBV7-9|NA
CASSLLVTGELFF
TGTGCCAGCAGCTTACTAGTTACCGGGGAGCTGTTTTTT
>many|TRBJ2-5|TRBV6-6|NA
CASSYNRYQETQYF
TGTGCCAGCAGTTACAACAGGTACCAAGAGACCCAGTACTTC
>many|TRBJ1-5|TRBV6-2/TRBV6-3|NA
CASSPSRTSRSNQPQHF
TGTGCCAGCAGTCCCTCACGGACATCTCGTAGCAATCAGCCCCAGCATTTT
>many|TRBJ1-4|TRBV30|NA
CAWHLQGRDEKLFF
TGTGCCTGGCACTTACAGGGTCGGGATGAAAAACTGTTTTTT
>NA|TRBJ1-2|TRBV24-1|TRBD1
CATSDWDRERNYGYTF
TGTGCCACCAGTGACTGGGACAGGGAAAGGAACTATGGCTACACCTTC
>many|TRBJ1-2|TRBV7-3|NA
CASGDLNYGYTF
TGTGCCAGCGGGGATCTTAACTATGGCTACACCTTC
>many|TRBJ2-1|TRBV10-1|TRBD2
CASSPLSGTGNEQFF
TGCGCCAGCAGTCCCCTTAGCGGGACGGGGAATGAGCAGTTCTTC
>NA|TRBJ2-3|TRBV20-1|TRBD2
CSAYLSGRPRTQYF
TGCAGTGCCTACCTCAGCGGGAGGCCTAGGACGCAGTATTTT
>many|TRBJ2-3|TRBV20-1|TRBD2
CSASPRLAGGDTQYF
TGCAGTGCTAGCCCCCGACTAGCGGGGGGAGATACGCAGTATTTT
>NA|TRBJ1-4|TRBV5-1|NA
CASSHRRANVGEKLFF
TGCGCCAGCAGTCACCGGAGAGCTAATGTTGGGGAAAAACTGTTTTTT
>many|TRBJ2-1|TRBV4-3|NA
CASSQEQAIYNEQFF
TGCGCCAGCAGCCAAGAACAGGCCATCTACAATGAGCAGTTCTTC
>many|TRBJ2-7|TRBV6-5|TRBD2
CASSYGTSSYEQYF
TGTGCCAGCAGTTACGGGACTAGCTCCTACGAGCAGTACTTC
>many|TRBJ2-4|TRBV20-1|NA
CSASVRDYIQYF
TGCAGTGCTAGTGTACGCGACTACATTCAGTACTTC
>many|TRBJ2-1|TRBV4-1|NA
CASSQDADRPRQFF
TGCGCCAGCAGCCAAGACGCCGACAGGCCGCGGCAGTTCTTC
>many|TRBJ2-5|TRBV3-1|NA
CASSQDWLQETQYF
TGTGCCAGCAGCCAAGATTGGCTTCAAGAGACCCAGTACTTC
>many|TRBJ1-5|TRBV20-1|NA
CSARRGTVNQPQHF
TGCAGTGCTAGAAGAGGTACAGTCAATCAGCCCCAGCATTTT
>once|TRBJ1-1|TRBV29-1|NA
CSAYRVGDTEAFF
TGCAGCGCCTACAGGGTGGGGGACACTGAAGCTTTCTTT
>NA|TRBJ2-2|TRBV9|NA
CASSAQQGGCGTGELFF
TGTGCCAGCAGCGCTCAACAGGGAGGATGTGGCACCGGGGAGCTGTTTTTT
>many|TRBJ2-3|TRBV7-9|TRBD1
CASSPPGQGTDTQYF
TGTGCCAGCAGCCCACCGGGACAGGGCACAGATACGCAGTATTTT
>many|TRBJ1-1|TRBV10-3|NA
CAIKSSLTNTEAFF
TGTGCCATCAAATCTAGCCTGACTAACACTGAAGCTTTCTTT
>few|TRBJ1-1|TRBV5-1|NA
CASSFSGPNTEAFF
TGCGCCAGCAGCTTTTCAGGACCCAACACTGAAGCTTTCTTT
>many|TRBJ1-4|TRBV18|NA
CASSGGTNEKLFF
TGTGCCAGCTCCGGGGGAACTAATGAAAAACTGTTTTTT
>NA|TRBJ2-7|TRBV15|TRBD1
CATGDRSYEQYF
TGTGCCACTGGGGACAGGTCCTACGAGCAGTACTTC
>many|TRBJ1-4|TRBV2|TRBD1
CASRNRDRVQKLFF
TGTGCCAGCAGAAACCGGGACAGGGTGCAAAAACTGTTTTTT
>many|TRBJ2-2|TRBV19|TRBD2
CASGKGLANTGELFF
TGTGCCAGTGGTAAGGGACTAGCGAACACCGGGGAGCTGTTTTTT
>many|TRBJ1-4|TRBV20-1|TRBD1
CSTDRVNEKLFF
TGCAGTACCGACAGGGTGAATGAAAAACTGTTTTTT
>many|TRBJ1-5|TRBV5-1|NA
CASSAVLAPAQPQHF
TGCGCCAGCAGCGCGGTACTAGCGCCAGCTCAGCCCCAGCATTTT
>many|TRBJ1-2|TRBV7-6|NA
CASSRFGGGYTF
TGTGCCAGCAGCCGATTCGGGGGGGGCTACACCTTC
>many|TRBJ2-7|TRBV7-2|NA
CASSFGSGLSYEQYF
TGTGCCAGCAGCTTTGGGAGCGGGCTCTCCTACGAGCAGTACTTC
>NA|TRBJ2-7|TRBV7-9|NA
CASSLDSGEQYF
TGTGCCAGCAGCCTGGACAGTGGCGAGCAGTACTTC
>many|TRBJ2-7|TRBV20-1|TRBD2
CSGTGGPIYEQYF
TGCAGTGGGACGGGAGGCCCGATATACGAGCAGTACTTC
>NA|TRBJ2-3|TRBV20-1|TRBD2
CSAPLAGVEDTQYF
TGCAGTGCTCCTCTAGCGGGAGTCGAAGATACGCAGTATTTT
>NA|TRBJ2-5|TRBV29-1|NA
CSVGQGYRETQYF
TGCAGCGTAGGGCAGGGGTACCGGGAGACCCAGTACTTC
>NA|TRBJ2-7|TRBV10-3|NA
CASTPFYEQYF
TGTGCCAGCACTCCCTTCTACGAGCAGTACTTC
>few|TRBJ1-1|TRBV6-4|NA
CASSRDGDTEAFF
TGTGCCAGCAGTCGCGATGGGGACACTGAAGCTTTCTTT
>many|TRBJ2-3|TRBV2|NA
CASSGLGGSSSDTQYF
TGTGCCAGCAGTGGGTTGGGGGGCTCTAGCTCAGATACGCAGTATTTT
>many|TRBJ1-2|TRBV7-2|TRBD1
CASSLTPLLGQGQGYTF
TGTGCCAGCAGCCTGACTCCTCTTCTGGGACAGGGGCAGGGCTACACCTTC
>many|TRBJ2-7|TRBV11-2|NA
CASSTAPGVYEQYF
TGTGCCAGCAGCACAGCGCCGGGAGTCTACGAGCAGTACTTC